This T cell receptor beta chain was sequenced during a study of T cell repertoires in cytomegalovirus infection. Looking at the study overall: Based on public TCR beta signatures, there were indications of CMV infection and of a matching HLA type.

V was shortened by 8 bases and J by 4 bases, with 14 bases between the two germline ends. This CDR3 contains 13 residues. The germline V gene has CDR1 SGHTA and CDR2 FQGNSA. TCRdb redid the calling of the reads with MiXCR, one entry per CDR3 protein. The sample has approximately 500,000 distinct CDR3 sequences, around a quarter seen once. This clonotype has more than one count but fewer than ten. The chain recombines TRBV7-2 with TRBJ1-1; no reliable D call. This TCR derives from a human donor in good health (CMV status not recorded). Some clones in this sample may be carry-over from other donors' samples. The sample comprised PBMCs. CDR3 residues: CASLAGLGTEAFF. DNA for the CDR3: TGTGCCAGCCTAGCTGGGCTGGGCACTGAAGCTTTCTTT.